The 27 T cell receptor beta chains below were found in one sample sequenced in a study of shared clonotypes between healthy human individuals. Sequencing used immunoSEQ multiplex PCR; TCRdb keeps in-frame clones, though not all of them. Seen here are some 500,000 clones, 90% to 97% observed once, and the top ten hold roughly 0.06%. Material for sequencing was naive CD4+ T cells sorted from blood. Subset indicated: CD45RA+ positively selected. These receptors were obtained from a woman in her twenties or thirties in good health.

For this clone: Other nucleotide sequences in the sample specify the same CDR3. The chain recombines TRBV5-1 with TRBJ2-3, with 9 bases lining up with TRBD1. The CDR3 spans 15 residues. The V gene end was trimmed by 0 bases and the J gene end by 1 base; junction bases not matched to a gene: 0. The germline CDR1 and CDR2 sequences are SGHRS and YFSETQ. The CDR3 reads CASSLGTGGTDTQYF. In nucleotides, the CDR3 is TGCGCCAGCAGCTTGGGGACAGGGGGCACAGATACGCAGTATTTT.

This clone appeared a single time. The chain is built from TRBV5-6 and TRBJ2-2; 7 nucleotides line up with TRBD2. CDR1 is SGHDT and CDR2 is YYEEEE in the germline V gene. J lost 6 bases, V lost 4 bases, and 12 bases had no gene match. The CDR3 has 16 residues. CDR3 loop: CASSLLGTTRAGELFF. The CDR3 coding sequence is TGTGCCAGCAGCCTCCTTGGGACTACCAGAGCCGGGGAGCTGTTTTTT.

The chain is built from TRBV19 and TRBJ2-7; 10 bases are a match to TRBD1. The CDR3 sequence is 15 residues long. V trimming: 4 bases; J trimming: 1 base; junction bases outside the gene matches: 4. CDR1 and CDR2 from the germline V gene are LNHDA and SQIVND (reference sequence). CDR3 protein: CASSTWTGGSYEQYF. CDR3 bases: TGTGCCAGTAGTACCTGGACAGGGGGTTCCTACGAGCAGTACTTC.

The chain recombines TRBV7-8 with TRBJ2-3, with unresolved D. The V and J ends lost 3 bases and 1 base respectively, with 14 bases between them. The CDR3 extends over 16 amino acids. The germline V gene encodes CDR1 SGHVS and CDR2 FQNEAQ. The CDR3 loop reads CASSLFRTVGTDTQYF. For the CDR3, the DNA is TGTGCCAGCAGCTTGTTCCGGACGGTGGGCACAGATACGCAGTATTTT.

The V gene is TRBV6-1, the J gene TRBJ2-7, with 8 bases fitting TRBD1. CDR1 and CDR2 (germline): MNHNS, SASEGT. V shed 8 bases, J shed 3 bases, and the junction held 6 bases outside the gene matches. The CDR3 is 13 residues long. CDR3 amino acids: CASLRTGYYEQYF. DNA of the CDR3: TGTGCCAGCCTCAGGACAGGGTACTACGAGCAGTACTTC.

This chain connects TRBV19 to TRBJ2-7, with D unresolved. Looked up from germline, CDR1 is LNHDA and CDR2 is SQIVND (reference sequence). CDR3 length: 12 amino acids. V was clipped by 6 bases and J by 6 bases, with 12 bases between them. The CDR3 DNA is TGTGCCAGTAGCGGCCAGTCCACCGAGCAGTACTTC. It is translated as CASSGQSTEQYF.

The rearrangement links TRBV2 to TRBJ2-5; possible D gene TRBD1, 5 bases. This CDR3 is 13 amino acids long. The V gene's germline CDR1 is SNHLY and CDR2 FYNNEI. The V end was cut by 4 bases, the J end by 4 bases, with 10 bases between. CDR3 residues: CASSADMGETQYF. DNA for the CDR3: TGTGCCAGCAGTGCGGACATGGGAGAGACCCAGTACTTC.

This sequence joins TRBV28 and TRBJ1-1, with D possibly TRBD1 on 5 matching bases. Germline V gene lookup returns CDR1 MDHEN and CDR2 SYDVKM. CDR3 length: 15 residues. Trimming stripped 2 bases from V and 2 bases from J, with 12 bases between. The CDR3: CASSLGGPINTEAFF. The CDR3 DNA reads as TGTGCCAGCAGTTTAGGGGGACCGATTAACACTGAAGCTTTCTTT.

This clone was counted a single time. The rearrangement joins TRBV5-1 to TRBJ2-1; unclear D gene. The germline V gene has CDR1 SGHRS and CDR2 YFSETQ. Trimming removed 6 bases at V and 4 bases at J, with 5 bases between. This CDR3 spans 11 amino acids. CDR3 residues: CASMEYNEQFF. The CDR3, as DNA: TGCGCCAGCATGGAGTACAATGAGCAGTTCTTC.

The J gene is TRBJ2-5, the V gene TRBV11-2; no clear D gene. Gene TRBJ2-7 matches the end of the DNA better, so the J call may be wrong. This CDR3 spans 14 amino acids. From germline, CDR1 is SGHAT and CDR2 FQNNGV. The CDR3, as DNA: TGTGCCAGCAGCTTTGCAGCAGGCCCCTACGAGCAGTACTTC. Its protein product is CASSFAAGPYEQYF.

This chain links TRBV27 with TRBJ2-7; TRBD2 matches at 7 bases. Trimming took 1 base from V and 2 from J; bases not matched to a gene: 5. The CDR3 runs to 15 residues. Germline loops: CDR1 MNHEY, CDR2 SMNVEV (reference sequence). The CDR3 reads CASSLYAAGAYEQYF. CDR3 bases: TGTGCCAGCAGTTTATATGCGGCGGGGGCCTACGAGCAGTACTTC.

This clone was detected once. J is TRBJ2-5 and V is TRBV5-8; TRBD2 is a possible D gene (5 bases). The CDR3 extends over 16 amino acids. CDR1 is SGHTS, CDR2 YDEGEE, per germline. V lost 4 bases and J lost 5, with 21 bases in between. CDR3 in DNA: TGTGCCAGCAGCCGTGGGAGAAACCGCGTGGGGGAGACCCAGTACTTC. This translates into CASSRGRNRVGETQYF.

The chain recombines TRBV5-1 with TRBJ2-1, with 7 positions matching TRBD1. The CDR3 contains 18 residues. The V gene end was trimmed by 4 bases and the J gene end by 5 bases; junction bases not matched to a gene: 18. Germline V gene sequence: CDR1 SGHRS, CDR2 YFSETQ. The CDR3 nucleotides are TGCGCCAGCAGCAAGGGGACAGACACTACCGGGCGGAACAATGAGCAGTTCTTC. Its translation: CASSKGTDTTGRNNEQFF.

The V and J genes are TRBV7-9 and TRBJ1-1; a weak D match, TRBD1 (6 bases). CDR3 length: 18 residues. Germline V lookup: CDR1 SEHNR, CDR2 FQNEAQ (reference sequence). Trimming shortened V by 1 base and J by 2 bases, and 20 bases separated the two germline ends. The CDR3 reads CASSLGQDQGYLNTEAFF. The CDR3 nucleotides read TGTGCCAGCAGCTTAGGACAGGATCAGGGTTACCTAAACACTGAAGCTTTCTTT.

The V and J genes are TRBV27 and TRBJ2-2, with 8 bases matching TRBD2. Losses at the gene ends were 6 bases for V and 7 bases for J; bases not matched to a gene: 10. The CDR3 consists of 15 residues. Germline CDR1 and CDR2: MNHEY and SMNVEV (reference sequence). CDR3 amino acids: CASRPRAGAGGELFF. The CDR3 DNA follows: TGTGCCAGCAGGCCACGAGCGGGAGCGGGCGGGGAGCTGTTTTTT.

The chain employs TRBV7-2 and TRBJ2-5, with TRBD1 matching 8 bases. The J call may be wrong; the DNA end is better matched by TRBJ2-7. Germline CDR1 SGHTA, CDR2 FQGNSA. This CDR3 is built from 15 residues. This chain's CDR3 is CASSYPQGARYEQYF. The CDR3 DNA is TGTGCCAGCAGCTACCCCCAGGGGGCGCGTTACGAGCAGTACTTC.

This clone is a singleton in its sample. The rearrangement uses TRBV7-9 and TRBJ2-7, with 10 nucleotides matching TRBD1. V trimming: 5 bases; J trimming: 3 bases; junction bases outside the gene matches: 16. The germline V gene encodes CDR1 SEHNR and CDR2 FQNEAQ (reference sequence). The CDR3 loop spans 18 amino acids. The CDR3 is CASSAGQGIRGPYYEQYF. The DNA for the CDR3 is TGTGCCAGCAGCGCGGGACAGGGGATCCGCGGGCCTTACTACGAGCAGTACTTC.

The chain combines TRBV10-2 with TRBJ1-1, with unresolved D. The CDR3 sequence is 11 residues long. V lost 6 bases and J 5 bases, leaving 7 bases between the germline ends. Germline loops: CDR1 WSHSY, CDR2 SAAADI. The CDR3 reads CASSEATEAFF. In DNA form, the CDR3 reads TGCGCCAGCAGCGAAGCGACTGAAGCTTTCTTT.

The chain joins TRBV9 to TRBJ1-1, with 9 bases that match TRBD1. The CDR3 sequence is 17 residues long. The germline gives CDR1 SGDLS, CDR2 YYNGEE. Trimming at V came to 3 bases and at J to 1 base, leaving 10 bases not matched to a gene. This CDR3 reads CASSAGRTGVKNTEAFF. CDR3 nucleotide sequence: TGTGCCAGCAGCGCAGGACGGACAGGGGTCAAGAACACTGAAGCTTTCTTT.

The gene calls are TRBV28 and TRBJ2-1, with 7 nucleotides matching TRBD2. CDR1 and CDR2 from the germline V gene are MDHEN and SYDVKM. The CDR3 is made up of 13 amino acids. V trimming: 7 bases; J trimming: 6 bases; junction bases outside the gene matches: 6. The CDR3 nucleotides are TGTGCCAGCACCTACTGGGGGGGCAATGAGCAGTTCTTC. It translates to CASTYWGGNEQFF.

V is TRBV28 and J is TRBJ2-7, with D hard to call. The germline V gene encodes CDR1 MDHEN and CDR2 SYDVKM. The CDR3 contains 14 residues. Trimming cost V 7 bases and J 2 bases, with 15 bases left between them. CDR3 coding DNA: TGTGCCAGCACCCCCGGTGGGGATACCTACGAGCAGTACTTC. It yields the protein CASTPGGDTYEQYF. Full variable domain (rest looked up from reference TRBV28 and TRBJ2-7): DVKVTQSSRYLVKRTGEKVFLECVQDMDHENMFWYRQDPGLGLRLIYFSYDVKMKEKGDIPEGYSVSREKKERFSLILESASTNQTSMYLCASTPGGDTYEQYFGPGTRLTVT.

The J gene is TRBJ2-5, the V gene TRBV19, with D possibly TRBD1 on 6 matching bases. Trimming removed 4 bases at V and 4 bases at J, with 7 bases between. There are 12 residues in the CDR3. Germline-derived CDR1 and CDR2 are LNHDA and SQIVND (reference sequence). The CDR3 region has the DNA TGTGCCAGTAGTAGGGGGCGAGAGACCCAGTACTTC. It translates to CASSRGRETQYF. Full variable domain (outside the CDR3, taken from reference TRBV19 and TRBJ2-5): DGGITQSPKYLFRKEGQNVTLSCEQNLNHDAMYWYRQDPGQGLRLIYYSQIVNDFQKGDIAEGYSVSREKKESFPLTVTSAQKNPTAFYLCASSRGRETQYFGPGTRLLVL.

This chain connects TRBV28 to TRBJ2-7; TRBD1 is a possible D gene (5 bases). Trimming removed 5 bases from V and 2 bases from J, with 16 bases in between. The CDR3 runs 15 residues. Germline V gives CDR1 MDHEN, CDR2 SYDVKM. CDR3 region: CASSPPQGIPYEQYF. The CDR3 coding sequence is TGTGCCAGCAGTCCACCCCAGGGAATACCCTACGAGCAGTACTTC.

The chain links TRBV28 to TRBJ2-3, with D perhaps matching TRBD1 or TRBD2 (5 bases each). V lost 10 bases and J lost 0, with 14 bases in between. CDR1 is MDHEN, CDR2 SYDVKM, per germline. The CDR3 loop spans 14 amino acids. The CDR3 region has the DNA TGTGCCACCCGGGTGGGGGACAGCACAGATACGCAGTATTTT. It yields the protein CATRVGDSTDTQYF.

The chain has TRBV9 and TRBJ2-1; 8 positions match TRBD2. Germline V gene sequence: CDR1 SGDLS, CDR2 YYNGEE. CDR3 length: 19 amino acids. Trimming took 4 bases from V and 0 from J; bases not matched to a gene: 15. The CDR3, as DNA: TGTGCCAGCAGCCCCAAGACTAGCGCCTTCGATAGCTCCTACAATGAGCAGTTCTTC. Translating it yields CASSPKTSAFDSSYNEQFF.

The rearrangement joins TRBV2 to TRBJ2-7, with TRBD2 matching over 7 bases. Germline CDR1 reads SNHLY; CDR2 reads FYNNEI. V gave up 4 bases and J gave up 4 bases; unmatched junction bases: 10. This CDR3 has 15 amino acids. The CDR3 DNA is TGTGCCAGCAGTGCCGGGCTAGCGGAGACTTACGAGCAGTACTTC. It codes for CASSAGLAETYEQYF.

The rearrangement links TRBV7-5 to TRBJ1-4. TRBV7-5 is designated a pseudogene. The CDR3 extends over 16 amino acids. CDR3 nucleotide sequence: TGTGTCAGAAGCTTAGCGATGTCAGGGGGGGGAGAAAAACTGTTTTTT. Protein: CVRSLAMSGGGEKLFF.